Below are 4 T cell receptor beta chains sequenced from a single sample in a study of breast tumors, draining lymph nodes, adjacent tissues (dated by TCRdb to about 2016). The library came from multiplex PCR. Instrument on record: Illumina HiSeq 2000. The public reads were reanalyzed by TCRdb: fastp trimming at Q25, MiXCR alignment, in-frame beta chains only. Every CDR3 protein is listed once, alongside the most common genes and DNA of its rows. The sample records over 20,000 distinct CDR3 sequences, 50% to 75% of which are singletons. About 19% of the sample is taken by the ten largest. The sequenced sample consisted of tumor-adjacent breast tissue. The receptor set was obtained from a female donor with breast cancer. Some clones in this sample may be carry-over from other donors' samples.

This clonotype was counted ten times or more. A much larger clone lies one base from this, so it may be a read error. This rearrangement joins TRBV12-3 or TRBV12-4 to TRBJ2-7; TRBD2 aligns across 7 bases. V trimming: 3 bases; J trimming: 0 bases; junction bases outside the gene matches: 5. This CDR3 comprises 15 residues. For the CDR3, the DNA is TGTGCCAGCAGTTTCGGACGGGGGGACTCCTACGAGCAGTACTTC. It yields the protein CASSFGRGDSYEQYF.

V usage is TRBV2 and J usage is TRBJ1-5, with no clear D. The CDR3 is made up of 13 amino acids. Trimming took 5 bases from V and 2 from J, leaving 7 bases between them. Germline V gives CDR1 SNHLY, CDR2 FYNNEI. DNA for the CDR3: TGTGCCAGCAGTACGGACGGCAATCAGCCCCAGCATTTT. Translating it yields CASSTDGNQPQHF.

This clonotype has a single count. The chain recombines TRBV20-1 with TRBJ1-2, with D tentatively TRBD1 (5 bases). This CDR3 has 16 residues. With 1 base removed from V and 0 bases from J, the gap between germline ends came to 15 bases. The germline V gene has CDR1 DFQATT and CDR2 SNEGSKA (reference sequence). The CDR3 region is CSARVSGGSANYGYTF. Here the CDR3 DNA reads TGCAGTGCTAGAGTGTCCGGGGGGTCTGCTAACTATGGCTACACCTTC.

In regard to this clonotype: The limits of the CDR3 on the DNA are not certain, so only TCRdb's listed CDR3 is given. The chain links TRBV7-2 to TRBJ2-3; the D call TRBD1 from the table was never checked on the DNA. 23 amino acids form the CDR3, both terminal residues included. The germline V gene encodes CDR1 SGHTA and CDR2 FQGNSA. The CDR3 here is CASSLRRESGYTFGSGTTDTQYF.